The 15 T cell receptor beta chains below were found in one sample sequenced in a study of shared clonotypes between healthy human individuals. This table comes from immunoSEQ multiplex PCR, and its TCRdb copy is limited to in-frame clones, with some not included. The table lists hundreds of thousands of clones, around three quarters of them singletons, with 1.5% to 2% in the top ten. The sample taken for sequencing was memory CD4+ T cells sorted from blood. As to subset: CD45RA-negative fraction. The receptors originated from a woman aged 25 to 45 in good health.

V gene TRBV6-1 combines with J gene TRBJ1-5; D may be TRBD1 (5 bases). Germline CDR1 is MNHNS and CDR2 is SASEGT. This CDR3 comprises 15 residues. V was pared by 1 base and J by 6 bases, with 13 bases between. The CDR3 loop is CASSEGLGGGQPQHF. CDR3 bases: TGTGCCAGCAGTGAAGGTTTGGGGGGTGGTCAGCCCCAGCATTTT.

As concerns this clone: This sample also contains other DNA sequences that code for the same CDR3. The chain joins TRBV5-4 to TRBJ2-5; possibly TRBD2 for D (6 bases). CDR1 SGHNT and CDR2 YYREEE come from the germline V gene (reference sequence). Trimming cost V 5 bases and J 2 bases, with 10 bases left between them. CDR3 length: 13 amino acids. CDR3 protein: CASSLGRQETQYF. The CDR3 bases are TGTGCCAGCAGTTTAGGGAGGCAAGAGACCCAGTACTTC.

This clone was counted at least ten times. The CDR3 here is CASSLEGDHSGNTIYF. CDR3 coding DNA: TGTGCCAGCAGCTTAGAGGGAGACCACTCTGGAAACACCATATATTTT. The chain links TRBV7-6 to TRBJ1-3; D unclear. The germline CDR1 and CDR2 sequences are SGHVS and FNYEAQ. V gave up 1 base and J gave up 0 bases, with 10 bases separating them. This CDR3 contains 16 residues. The entire variable domain, with the rest obtained from reference TRBV7-6 and TRBJ1-3, is as follows: GAGVSQSPRYKVTKRGQDVALRCDPISGHVSLYWYRQALGQGPEFLTYFNYEAQQDKSGLPNDRFSAERPEGSISTLTIQRTEQRDSAMYRCASSLEGDHSGNTIYFGEGSWLTVV.

This chain connects TRBV14 to TRBJ2-3, with D uncertain. Looked up from germline, CDR1 is SGHDN and CDR2 is FVKESK. The CDR3 spans 14 residues. The V end lost 4 bases, the J end lost 6 bases, and 14 bases lay between the germline ends. The CDR3 coding sequence is TGTGCCAGCAGCCTACCCATTACACCTGATACGCAGTATTTT. Translation gives CASSLPITPDTQYF.

The chain uses TRBV7-8 and TRBJ1-5; TRBD1 agrees at 12 bases. CDR3 size: 15 residues. J lost 7 bases, V lost 4 bases, and 5 bases had no gene match. Germline loops: CDR1 SGHVS, CDR2 FQNEAQ. The CDR3 DNA reads TGTGCCAGCAGCTCCCGGGACAGGGGGCAGCAGCCCCAGCATTTT. Its protein product is CASSSRDRGQQPQHF.

Of note for this clone: In the same sample, other DNA sequences code for this CDR3. The chain is built from TRBV5-4 and TRBJ1-2; D perhaps matches TRBD1 (5 bases). The V gene's germline CDR1 is SGHNT and CDR2 YYREEE (reference sequence). The CDR3 runs 14 residues. V shed 0 bases and J shed 8 bases, with 14 bases lying between them. CDR3 loop: CASSLGDREGGYTF. CDR3 nucleotides: TGTGCCAGCAGCTTGGGCGACCGGGAGGGGGGCTACACCTTC.

This clone was seen more than once but under ten times. The V call is TRBV5-1, the J call TRBJ2-1, with D perhaps TRBD1 (5 bases). The CDR3 contains 15 residues. Germline V gives CDR1 SGHRS, CDR2 YFSETQ. With 3 bases removed from V and 1 base from J, the gap between germline ends came to 11 bases. The chain's CDR3 is CASSSDTLSYNEQFF. CDR3 nucleotide sequence: TGCGCCAGCAGCTCGGACACACTGTCCTACAATGAGCAGTTCTTC.

In the case of this clone: The sample holds other DNA sequences that translate to the same CDR3. The gene calls are TRBV10-1 and TRBJ1-5; no clear D gene. The CDR3 sequence is 13 residues long. Germline CDR1 WNHNN, CDR2 SYGVQD (reference sequence). V dropped 3 bases and J dropped 6 bases, with 9 bases sitting between them. The CDR3 spells CASSESGGQPQHF. In nucleotides, the CDR3 is TGCGCCAGCAGTGAATCCGGCGGTCAGCCCCAGCATTTT.

The chain has TRBV19 and TRBJ1-1, with D maybe TRBD1 (6 bases). Looked up from germline, CDR1 is LNHDA and CDR2 is SQIVND (reference sequence). This CDR3 is 13 amino acids long. The V gene lost 4 bases and the J gene lost 1 base, with 7 bases spanning the gap. For the CDR3, the DNA is TGTGCCAGTAGTACACAGGGGAACACTGAAGCTTTCTTT. Translation gives CASSTQGNTEAFF. The entire variable domain, with the rest obtained from reference TRBV19 and TRBJ1-1, is as follows: DGGITQSPKYLFRKEGQNVTLSCEQNLNHDAMYWYRQDPGQGLRLIYYSQIVNDFQKGDIAEGYSVSREKKESFPLTVTSAQKNPTAFYLCASSTQGNTEAFFGQGTRLTVV.

The V gene is TRBV28, the J gene TRBJ2-5, with D perhaps TRBD2 (5 bases). Germline assignment: CDR1 MDHEN and CDR2 SYDVKM. The CDR3 sequence is 13 residues long. Trimming took 7 bases from V and 3 from J, leaving 12 bases between them. CDR3 residues: CASTEGNKETQYF. CDR3 coding DNA: TGTGCCAGCACTGAGGGTAACAAAGAGACCCAGTACTTC. Variable domain in full (rest from reference TRBV28 and TRBJ2-5): DVKVTQSSRYLVKRTGEKVFLECVQDMDHENMFWYRQDPGLGLRLIYFSYDVKMKEKGDIPEGYSVSREKKERFSLILESASTNQTSMYLCASTEGNKETQYFGPGTRLLVL.

This chain uses TRBV23-1 with TRBJ2-7; 10 bases are shared with TRBD2. TRBV23-1 is treated as an ORF (open reading frame) with a function not yet certain. The CDR3 loop spans 20 amino acids. J lost 4 bases, V lost 2 bases, and 20 bases had no gene match. The DNA of the CDR3 is TGCGCCAGCAGTCAAAGGTTGGAGGCTAGCGGGAGTCCGGGATGGTACGAGCAGTACTTC. As protein: CASSQRLEASGSPGWYEQYF.

The chain joins TRBV6-6 to TRBJ1-1; D may be TRBD1 (6 bases). This CDR3 has 13 amino acids. Looked up from germline, CDR1 is MNHNY and CDR2 is SVGAGI (reference sequence). Trimming shortened V by 7 bases and J by 1 base, and 10 bases separated the two germline ends. The CDR3 DNA follows: TGTGCCAGCACGGAGGGGGGGAACACTGAAGCTTTCTTT. It yields the protein CASTEGGNTEAFF.

The chain links TRBV28 to TRBJ2-3; no clear D gene. Germline V CDR1 and CDR2: MDHEN, SYDVKM. The CDR3 consists of 13 residues. Deletions cut 8 bases from V and 0 bases from J, with 9 bases between. CDR3 bases: TGTGCCAGCGAATTGTCTAGCACAGATACGCAGTATTTT. Translation: CASELSSTDTQYF. Together with reference TRBV28 and TRBJ2-3, the CDR3 gives the full variable domain: DVKVTQSSRYLVKRTGEKVFLECVQDMDHENMFWYRQDPGLGLRLIYFSYDVKMKEKGDIPEGYSVSREKKERFSLILESASTNQTSMYLCASELSSTDTQYFGPGTRLTVL.

The chain links TRBV9 to TRBJ2-7; maybe TRBD2 (6 bases). The CDR3 has 13 residues. Germline V gene sequence: CDR1 SGDLS, CDR2 YYNGEE. V was cut by 4 bases and J by 4 bases, with 12 bases left in between. CDR3 sequence (DNA): TGTGCCAGCAGCACCGGGAGCGGGTACGAGCAGTACTTC. This gives the protein CASSTGSGYEQYF.

The rearrangement joins TRBV19 to TRBJ2-7; 13 nucleotides line up with TRBD2. The CDR3 is 18 amino acids. Germline lookup yields CDR1 LNHDA and CDR2 SQIVND (reference sequence). Unmatched junction bases numbered 8, after V lost 1 base and J lost 2 bases. CDR3: CASSIARGLAGLTYEQYF. DNA for the CDR3: TGTGCCAGTAGTATAGCCCGGGGACTAGCGGGACTCACCTACGAGCAGTACTTC.